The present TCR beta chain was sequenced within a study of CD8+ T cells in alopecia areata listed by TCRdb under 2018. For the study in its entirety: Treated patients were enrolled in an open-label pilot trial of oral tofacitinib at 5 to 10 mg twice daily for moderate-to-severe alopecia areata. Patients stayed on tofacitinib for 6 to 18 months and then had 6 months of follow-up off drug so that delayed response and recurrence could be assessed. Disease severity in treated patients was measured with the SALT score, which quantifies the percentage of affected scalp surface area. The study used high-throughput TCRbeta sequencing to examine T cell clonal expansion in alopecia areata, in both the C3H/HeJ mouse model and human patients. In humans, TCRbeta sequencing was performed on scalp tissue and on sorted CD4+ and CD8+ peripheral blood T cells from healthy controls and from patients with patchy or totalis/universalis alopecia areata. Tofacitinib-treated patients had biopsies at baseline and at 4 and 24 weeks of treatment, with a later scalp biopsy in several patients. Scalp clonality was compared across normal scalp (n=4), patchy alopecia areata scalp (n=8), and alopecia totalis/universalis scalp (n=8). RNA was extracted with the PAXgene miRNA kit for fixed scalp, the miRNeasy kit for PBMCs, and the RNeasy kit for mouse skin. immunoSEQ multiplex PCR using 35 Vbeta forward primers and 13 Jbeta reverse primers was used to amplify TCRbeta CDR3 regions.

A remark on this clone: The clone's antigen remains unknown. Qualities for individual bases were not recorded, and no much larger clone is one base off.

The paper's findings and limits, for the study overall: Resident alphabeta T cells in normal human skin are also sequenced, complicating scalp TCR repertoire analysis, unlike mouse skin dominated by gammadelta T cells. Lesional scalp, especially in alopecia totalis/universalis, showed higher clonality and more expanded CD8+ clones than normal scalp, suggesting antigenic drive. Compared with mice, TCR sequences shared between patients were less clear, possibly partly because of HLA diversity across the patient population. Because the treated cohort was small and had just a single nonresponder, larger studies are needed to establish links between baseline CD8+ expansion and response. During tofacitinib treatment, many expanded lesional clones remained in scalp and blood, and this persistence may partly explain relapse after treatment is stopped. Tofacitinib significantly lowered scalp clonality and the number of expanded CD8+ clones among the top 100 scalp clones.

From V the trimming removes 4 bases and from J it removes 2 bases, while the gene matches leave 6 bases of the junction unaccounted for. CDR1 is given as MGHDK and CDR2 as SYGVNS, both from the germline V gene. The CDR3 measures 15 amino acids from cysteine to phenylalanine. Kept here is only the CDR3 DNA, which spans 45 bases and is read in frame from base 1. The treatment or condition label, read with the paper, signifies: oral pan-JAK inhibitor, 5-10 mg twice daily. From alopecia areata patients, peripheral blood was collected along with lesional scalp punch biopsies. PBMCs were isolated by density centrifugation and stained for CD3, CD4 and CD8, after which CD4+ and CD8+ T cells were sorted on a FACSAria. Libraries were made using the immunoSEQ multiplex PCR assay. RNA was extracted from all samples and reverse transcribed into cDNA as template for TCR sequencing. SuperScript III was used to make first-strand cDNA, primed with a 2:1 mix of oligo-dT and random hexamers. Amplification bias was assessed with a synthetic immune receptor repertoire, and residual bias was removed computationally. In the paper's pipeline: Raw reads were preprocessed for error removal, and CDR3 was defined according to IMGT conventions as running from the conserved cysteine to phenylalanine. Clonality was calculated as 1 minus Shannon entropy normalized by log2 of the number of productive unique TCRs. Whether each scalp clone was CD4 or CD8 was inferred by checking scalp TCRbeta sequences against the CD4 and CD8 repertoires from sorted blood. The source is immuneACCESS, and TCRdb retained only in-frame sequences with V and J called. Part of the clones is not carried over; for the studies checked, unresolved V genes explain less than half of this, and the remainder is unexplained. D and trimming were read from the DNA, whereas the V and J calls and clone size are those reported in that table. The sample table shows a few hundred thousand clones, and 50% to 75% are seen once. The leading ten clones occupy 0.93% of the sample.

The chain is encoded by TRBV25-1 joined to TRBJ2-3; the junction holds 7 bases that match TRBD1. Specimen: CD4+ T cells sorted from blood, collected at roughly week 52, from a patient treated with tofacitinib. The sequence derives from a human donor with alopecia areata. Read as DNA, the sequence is TGTGCCAGCAGTGCCCTGACAGGGTCCACAGATACGCAGTATTTT. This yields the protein CASSALTGSTDTQYF.